This T cell receptor (beta chain) is drawn from a study of blood T cell repertoires in COVID-19. Study-level information: There were acute and convalescent COVID-19 samples, and they came from the United States, Italy and Spain. Nucleic acid was either cDNA or gDNA, and it came from T cells, B-cell-depleted T cells, or PBMCs.

Seattle participants joined during active infection and were tracked over time. The CDR3 covers 15 residues. Trimming removed 2 bases at V and 1 base at J, with 11 bases between. Germline lookup yields CDR1 SGHAT and CDR2 FQNNGV. Original handling: Amplification with reference gene primers provided the estimates of nucleated cell counts. Only in-frame clones appear in the TCRdb table, and some are missing; sequencing was by immunoSEQ multiplex PCR. That table is the source of V, J and clone size, and D and trimming were worked out from the DNA. The data show approximately 250,000 clones, approximately 86% seen once.

The TCR sequence derives from a woman in her seventies with COVID-19, enrolled during active disease. Sequencing input: peripheral blood. The rearrangement links TRBV11-2 to TRBJ1-1, with D uncertain. The chain's CDR3 is CASSLNRYWNTEAFF. The DNA for the CDR3 is TGTGCCAGCAGCTTAAATCGGTACTGGAACACTGAAGCTTTCTTT.